These 6 T cell receptor beta chains were all obtained from the same sample, sequenced in a study of glioma-infiltrating T cells after dendritic cell vaccination. The protocol was immunoSEQ multiplex PCR, while the TCRdb copy is restricted to in-frame clones and leaves out a portion. The sample has about 92,000 clones, under 90% seen once. The sample consisted of blood, taken before dendritic cell vaccination. Source of these receptors: a human donor with glioblastoma.

This chain connects TRBV15 to TRBJ1-5, with TRBD1 matching 11 bases. CDR3 length: 14 residues. With V trimmed by 8 bases and J by 3 bases, 3 bases remained unmatched. Per germline, CDR1 LNHNV and CDR2 YYDKDF (reference sequence). The DNA of the CDR3 is TGTGCCACCTGGGACAGGGGGAACAATCAGCCCCAGCATTTT. It translates to CATWDRGNNQPQHF.

This clone is a singleton in its sample. J is TRBJ2-7 and V is TRBV6-1; D unclear. The germline gives CDR1 MNHNS, CDR2 SASEGT. The V gene lost 6 bases and the J gene lost 5 bases, with 11 bases spanning the gap. CDR3 size: 12 residues. The CDR3 DNA sequence: TGTGCCAGCAGCGTCCTTGAGGACGAGCAGTACTTC. Its protein product is CASSVLEDEQYF.

The J gene is TRBJ2-4, the V gene TRBV5-8; TRBD2 agrees at 8 bases. The CDR3 covers 17 residues. The V gene's germline CDR1 is SGHTS and CDR2 YDEGEE. The V and J ends lost 5 bases and 1 base, in that order; junction bases with no gene match: 11. This CDR3 is CASSPGGGMGAKNIQYF. In nucleotides, the CDR3 is TGTGCCAGCAGTCCGGGAGGGGGAATGGGTGCCAAAAACATTCAGTACTTC. Full variable domain (outside the CDR3, taken from reference TRBV5-8 and TRBJ2-4): EAGVTQSPTHLIKTRGQQATLRCSPISGHTSVYWYQQALGLGLQFLLWYDEGEERNRGNFPPRFSGRQFPNYSSELNVNALELEDSALYLCASSPGGGMGAKNIQYFGAGTRLSVL.

This CDR3 is CASRLPRQGGGTDTQYF. The CDR3 DNA is TGTGCCAGCAGGCTTCCTCGACAGGGTGGGGGCACAGATACGCAGTATTTT. The V and J genes are TRBV2 and TRBJ2-3; TRBD1 agrees at 7 bases. The junction had 13 bases not matched to a gene; V was cut back by 6 bases and J by 1 base. This CDR3 is built from 17 residues. The germline gives CDR1 SNHLY, CDR2 FYNNEI.

This clone was observed a few times. The rearrangement links TRBV18 to TRBJ2-2, with 7 bases identical to TRBD1. Germline assignment: CDR1 KGHSH and CDR2 LQKENI. CDR3 length equals 14 residues. The V gene end was trimmed by 5 bases and the J gene end by 5 bases; junction bases not matched to a gene: 5. CDR3 residues: CASSTGQQTGELFF. The CDR3 coding sequence is TGTGCCAGCTCAACGGGACAGCAAACCGGGGAGCTGTTTTTT.

This CDR3 reads CASSKGQYTSNTGELFF. The CDR3, as DNA: TGTGCCAGCAGCAAGGGACAGTATACCTCGAACACCGGGGAGCTGTTTTTT. The rearrangement links TRBV25-1 to TRBJ2-2, with 7 bases identical to TRBD1. Germline V gene data show CDR1 as MGHDK and CDR2 as SYGVNS. The CDR3 length is 17 residues. J was trimmed by 0 bases and V by 6 bases; bases with no gene match: 10.